The T cell receptor beta chain described here comes from a study of blood T cells in healthy people across ages. Isolated PBMCs totaled at least 7 million in each sample. Extractions gave at least 6 micrograms of total RNA per sample. With respect to this clonotype: Its antigen is unidentified.

The authors ran a second PCR of 7 to 11 cycles using a sample-barcoded 5' primer and a J-beta primer mix. TCRdb re-called the 5' RACE reads with MiXCR, one entry per CDR3 protein. Found here are 600,000 to 1,000,000 distinct CDR3 sequences, about 62% of them singletons; the top ten hold about 20%. Overall study results and limits: Using unsorted PBMCs precluded a conclusive naive versus antigen-experienced comparison. Strongly correlated with naive T cell percentage was TCR beta diversity.

The V gene's germline CDR1 is SGHNT and CDR2 YYREEE (reference sequence). The J segment lost 5 bases and the V segment lost 3 bases, leaving 8 bases of the junction unmatched. The CDR3 spans 15 residues. The TCR comes from a man younger than 40 in good health. This rearrangement joins TRBV5-4 to TRBJ2-3; 8 nucleotides agree with TRBD2. The specimen sequenced was blood. The CDR3 DNA follows: TGTGCCAGCAGCTCCCTTTACGGGGGGGAAGATACGCAGTATTTT. This encodes CASSSLYGGEDTQYF.